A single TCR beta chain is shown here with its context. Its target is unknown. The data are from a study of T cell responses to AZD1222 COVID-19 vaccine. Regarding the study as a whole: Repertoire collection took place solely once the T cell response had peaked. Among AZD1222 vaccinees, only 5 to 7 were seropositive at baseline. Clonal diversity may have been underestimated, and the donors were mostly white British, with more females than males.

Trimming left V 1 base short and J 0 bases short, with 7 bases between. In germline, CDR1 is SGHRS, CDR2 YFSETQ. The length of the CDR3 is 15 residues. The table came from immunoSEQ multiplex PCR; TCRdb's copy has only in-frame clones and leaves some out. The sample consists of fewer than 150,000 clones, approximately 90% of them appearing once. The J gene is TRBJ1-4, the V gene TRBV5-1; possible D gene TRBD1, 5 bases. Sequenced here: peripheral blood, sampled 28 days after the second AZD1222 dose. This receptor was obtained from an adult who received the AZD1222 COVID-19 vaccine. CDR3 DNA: TGCGCCAGCAGCTTGTCGGGGGCAACTAATGAAAAACTGTTTTTT. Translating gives CASSLSGATNEKLFF.